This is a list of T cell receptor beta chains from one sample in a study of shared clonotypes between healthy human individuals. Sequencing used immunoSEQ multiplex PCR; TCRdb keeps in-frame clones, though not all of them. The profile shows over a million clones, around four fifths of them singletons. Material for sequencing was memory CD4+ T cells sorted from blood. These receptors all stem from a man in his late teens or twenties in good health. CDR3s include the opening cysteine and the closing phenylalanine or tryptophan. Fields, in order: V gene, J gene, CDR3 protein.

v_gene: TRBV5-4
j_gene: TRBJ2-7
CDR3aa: CASSFSGSSPYEQYF

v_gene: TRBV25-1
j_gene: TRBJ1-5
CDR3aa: CASSVGQGDNQPQHF

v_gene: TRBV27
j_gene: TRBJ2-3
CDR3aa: CATSRGVGDTQYF

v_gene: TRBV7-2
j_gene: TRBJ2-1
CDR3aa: CASSLNNYNEQFF

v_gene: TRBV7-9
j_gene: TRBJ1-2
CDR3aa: CASSLALGGGGYTF

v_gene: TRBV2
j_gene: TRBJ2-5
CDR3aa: CAFLGREGETQYF

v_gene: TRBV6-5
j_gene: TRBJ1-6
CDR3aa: CASTRGTLWNSPLHF

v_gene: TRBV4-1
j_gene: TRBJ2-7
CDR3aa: CASSQMTSGQTYEQYF

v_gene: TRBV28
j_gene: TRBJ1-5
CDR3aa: CASSANGEGNQSQHF

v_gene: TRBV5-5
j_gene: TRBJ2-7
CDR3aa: CASSQNTGGAYEQYF

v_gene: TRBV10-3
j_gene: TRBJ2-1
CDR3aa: CAIRDGPGLEFF

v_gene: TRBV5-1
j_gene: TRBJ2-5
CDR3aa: CASSQQGAVGETQYF

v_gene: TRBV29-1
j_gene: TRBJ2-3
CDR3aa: CSVAEGQDTQYF

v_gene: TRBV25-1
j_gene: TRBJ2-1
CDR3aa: CASRTFSGRPAWNEQFF

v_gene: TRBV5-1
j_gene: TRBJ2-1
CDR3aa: CASSGSGSSYNEQFF

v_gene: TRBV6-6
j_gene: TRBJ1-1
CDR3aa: CASSYSVGLEAFF

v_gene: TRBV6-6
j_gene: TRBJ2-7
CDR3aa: CASYRGGSLYEQYF

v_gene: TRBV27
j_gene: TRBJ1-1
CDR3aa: CASSFGTGNTEAFF

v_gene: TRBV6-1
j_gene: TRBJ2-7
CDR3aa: CASSEGNRARNEQYF

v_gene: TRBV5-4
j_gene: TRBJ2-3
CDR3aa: CASSLASGGTDTQYF

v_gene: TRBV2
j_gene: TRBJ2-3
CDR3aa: CASRLGQIDTQYF

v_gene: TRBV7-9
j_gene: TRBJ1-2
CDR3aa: CASSASTGIGGYTF